This T cell receptor beta chain was profiled in a study of T-cell memory formation after mild COVID-19. Study as a whole: TCR clusters were largely donor specific. The study's findings and limits: CD4/CD8 balance held among clones contracting day 15 to 85, and later expanders leaned CD4+. SARS-CoV-2 specificity was not confirmed for second-wave clones peaking on day 37.

The CDR3 is made up of 12 amino acids. V lost 3 bases, J lost 10 bases, and 12 bases lay in between. In its sample, this clonotype was seen many times. Its antigen is currently unknown. 5'RACE, which relied on constant-segment primers, yielded TCR alpha and TCR beta cDNA libraries carrying sample barcodes and UMIs. Each CDR3 protein gets one entry after TCRdb re-called the 5' RACE reads with MiXCR. This sample has more than 150,000 distinct CDR3 sequences, with around 18% found just once. The TCR comes from a man aged 18 to 35 who had mild COVID-19 (a few samples of this study predate the infection). Cell type and time point are not known. Source material: PBMCs or a T cell subset sorted from them (not recorded which). The gene calls are TRBV12-3 or TRBV12-4 and TRBJ1-2; D is unclear. The CDR3 protein is CASSFRVPPYTF. DNA of the CDR3: TGTGCCAGCAGTTTCAGAGTACCCCCCTACACCTTC.